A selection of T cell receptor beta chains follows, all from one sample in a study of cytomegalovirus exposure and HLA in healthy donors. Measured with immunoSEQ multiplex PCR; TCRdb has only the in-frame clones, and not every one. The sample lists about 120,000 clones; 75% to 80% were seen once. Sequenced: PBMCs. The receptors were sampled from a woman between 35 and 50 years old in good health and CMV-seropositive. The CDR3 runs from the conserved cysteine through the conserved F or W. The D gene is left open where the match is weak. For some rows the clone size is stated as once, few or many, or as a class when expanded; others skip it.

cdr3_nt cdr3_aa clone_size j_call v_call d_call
TGCAGTGCTAGCAGAAGCACTGAAGCTTTCTTT CSASRSTEAFF . TRBJ1-1 TRBV20-1 .
TGTGCCAGCTCACCACCTTCTAGACAGTTTAATCAGCCCCAGCATTTT CASSPPSRQFNQPQHF . TRBJ1-5 TRBV18 .
TGTGCCAGCAGCCATTCACAGGGGTGGGAGCAGTACTTC CASSHSQGWEQYF . TRBJ2-7 TRBV4-2 TRBD1
TGTGCCTGGAGCGAACAGTTCTCTGGAAACACCATATATTTT CAWSEQFSGNTIYF once TRBJ1-3 TRBV30 .
TGTGCCAGCAGTTACAGTGCAGGGTCTGGAAACACCATATATTTT CASSYSAGSGNTIYF few TRBJ1-3 TRBV6-6 .
TGTGCCAGCGTCTCTCCGACAGGGATGAACGCTGAAGCTTTCTTT CASVSPTGMNAEAFF . TRBJ1-1 TRBV28 TRBD1
TGTGCCAGCAGCTTAAGCCAGGGAAGGTCTGGGGCCAACGTCCTGACTTTC CASSLSQGRSGANVLTF . TRBJ2-6 TRBV7-2 .
TGTGCCAGCAGCTTAGCAGGGTTGTCCTACAATGAGCAGTTCTTC CASSLAGLSYNEQFF . TRBJ2-1 TRBV11-2 .
TGCGCCAGCAGCTGGGGTCCAGGGTCCGAGCAGTACTTC CASSWGPGSEQYF . TRBJ2-7 TRBV5-1 .
TGCGCCAGTAAGACCGGGACAGGGAGAGAGACCCAGTACTTC CASKTGTGRETQYF . TRBJ2-5 TRBV5-1 TRBD1
TGTGCCAGCAGTCGCGGGACGGGGAACACTGAAGCTTTCTTT CASSRGTGNTEAFF . TRBJ1-1 TRBV7-8 .
TGCGCCAGCAGCCAATTTACCGGACAGGGAATCACAGATACGCAGTATTTT CASSQFTGQGITDTQYF once TRBJ2-3 TRBV4-1 TRBD1
TGCAGTGCTATTAGAGGGCAGACCCAGTACTTC CSAIRGQTQYF once TRBJ2-5 TRBV20-1 .
TGTGCCAGCAATGCGGGGGACTATGGCTACACCTTC CASNAGDYGYTF once TRBJ1-2 TRBV6-6 .
TGTGCCAGCAAGGGTGGTTGGACAGGGCTGACTGAAGCTTTCTTT CASKGGWTGLTEAFF . TRBJ1-1 TRBV11-2 TRBD1
TGTGCCAGCAGCTTCGGGGCTGAAGCTTTCTTT CASSFGAEAFF . TRBJ1-1 TRBV7-9 .
TGTGCCAGCAGCCAAGTGTACAGGGATCAGACGACTTTCTTT CASSQVYRDQTTFF few TRBJ1-1 TRBV14 .
TGTGCCACCAGCAGAGCGACGGGGACTTCGTACACTGAAGCTTTCTTT CATSRATGTSYTEAFF . TRBJ1-1 TRBV15 .
TGTGCCACCTCCCTTCGGGAAAAAGGAAACTATGGCTACACCTTC CATSLREKGNYGYTF . TRBJ1-2 TRBV19 .
TGTGCCAGCAGAACGGGAGGGGTTTATCAGCCCCAGCATTTT CASRTGGVYQPQHF . TRBJ1-5 TRBV27 .
TGTGCCACCCAAGGGCGGGGGCCCACAGATACGCAGTATTTT CATQGRGPTDTQYF . TRBJ2-3 TRBV27 .
TGTGCCAGCTCACGGGACTGGAACACTGAAGCTTTCTTT CASSRDWNTEAFF . TRBJ1-1 TRBV18 .
TGCGCCAGCAGCCAAGCAACAGCGGGGGCCTCCTACGAGCAGTACTTC CASSQATAGASYEQYF . TRBJ2-7 TRBV4-1 TRBD2
TGTGCCAGCAGCTTAGATCAGGGGGCTTCTGAAGCTTTCTTT CASSLDQGASEAFF . TRBJ1-1 TRBV7-6 TRBD1
TGCGCCAGCAGCCCGTCCGGGACAGGACGTGAAAAACTGTTTTTT CASSPSGTGREKLFF . TRBJ1-4 TRBV5-1 TRBD1
TGTGCCAGCAGCGTATCCTATAGCTCCTACAATGAGCAGTTCTTC CASSVSYSSYNEQFF . TRBJ2-1 TRBV9 .
TGTGCCAGCCAGGCCAGCGGGGGGGCAGGTGAGCAGTTCTTC CASQASGGAGEQFF . TRBJ2-1 TRBV4-2 TRBD2
TGCAGCTCCGGGATCGGCGATGAGCAGTTCTTC CSSGIGDEQFF . TRBJ2-1 TRBV29-1 .
TGCAGCGTTGCAGCGGGGGGGTCTACATACAATGAGCAGTTCTTC CSVAAGGSTYNEQFF . TRBJ2-1 TRBV29-1 TRBD2
TGTGCCAGCAGTGAAGAGAGCAATCAGCCCCAGCATTTT CASSEESNQPQHF . TRBJ1-5 TRBV6-4 .
TGTGCCAGCAGCCAACCTATGACAGGGGACCCCTACGAGCAGTACTTC CASSQPMTGDPYEQYF once TRBJ2-7 TRBV4-2 TRBD1
TGCGCCAGCAGTGCCACAGGGAACTATGGCTACACCTTC CASSATGNYGYTF . TRBJ1-2 TRBV10-2 .
TGCAGCGTTGAGTCCAGGGTTTCCACAGATACGCAGTATTTT CSVESRVSTDTQYF . TRBJ2-3 TRBV29-1 .
TGTGCCAGCAGCTTAGGCGGGGTCCGGGCGGAGACCCAGTACTTC CASSLGGVRAETQYF once TRBJ2-5 TRBV7-7 .
TGCAGCGTTGTAGGGGGGGGAGGGGAGACCCAGTACTTC CSVVGGGGETQYF . TRBJ2-5 TRBV29-1 .
TGTGCCAGCAGCTTAGACAGGGTCTCTGGAAACACCATATATTTT CASSLDRVSGNTIYF . TRBJ1-3 TRBV7-8 .
TGTGCCAGCAGCTTACAGGGGGCGCTGAATTCACCCCTCCACTTT CASSLQGALNSPLHF . TRBJ1-6 TRBV7-2 TRBD1
TGCAGCGTTGTACAGGGCCGGACTGAAGCTTTCTTT CSVVQGRTEAFF . TRBJ1-1 TRBV29-1 .
TGTGCCAGCAGACTCCAGGGGGCAGGTTCACCCCTCCACTTT CASRLQGAGSPLHF few TRBJ1-6 TRBV6-5 TRBD1
TGTGCCAGCAGCTTAGACAACCTCAATGAGCAGTTCTTC CASSLDNLNEQFF once TRBJ2-1 TRBV7-9 .
TGTGCCAGCAGGCTGGGGGGGCTGAGTGGAAACACCATATATTTT CASRLGGLSGNTIYF . TRBJ1-3 TRBV6-5 .
TGTGCGTCTCGGGGTTACAATGAGCAGTTCTTC CASRGYNEQFF . TRBJ2-1 TRBV2 .
TGTGCCAGCTTTACAGGTAACAATTCACCCCTCCACTTT CASFTGNNSPLHF . TRBJ1-6 TRBV9 .
TGTGCCAGCCAAGGACAGGGAAAGCCTGAAGCTTTCTTT CASQGQGKPEAFF once TRBJ1-1 TRBV7-9 TRBD1
TGCAGTGCCCCAGGTCCCTATGGCTACACCTTC CSAPGPYGYTF . TRBJ1-2 TRBV20-1 .
TGTGCCACCAGCAGCCGAATAGGCAATCAGCCCCAGCATTTT CATSSRIGNQPQHF . TRBJ1-5 TRBV15 .
TGCGCCAGCAGCCACGAGGACAGGGCGTATGAGCCCCAGCATTTT CASSHEDRAYEPQHF . TRBJ1-5 TRBV4-1 TRBD1
TGTGCTAGCAGCTTAGGCCGGCTAGCGGGGAGCCAAGAGACCCAGTACTTC CASSLGRLAGSQETQYF . TRBJ2-5 TRBV7-7 TRBD2
TGTGCCTGGAGTCCCCTAGGATCAGCGAACACTGAAGCTTTCTTT CAWSPLGSANTEAFF many TRBJ1-1 TRBV30 .
TGTGCCAGCAGTGATTTCGAAAGACAAGGGGTCGTAGGCTATGGCTACACCTTC CASSDFERQGVVGYGYTF . TRBJ1-2 TRBV6-1 .
TGTGCCAGCAGCCACCATAGCGGGGGATGGCGTGAGACCCAGTACTTC CASSHHSGGWRETQYF . TRBJ2-5 TRBV14 TRBD2
TGTGCCAGCAGCCCAGGGGGCCGAGGGAACTACGAGCAGTACTTC CASSPGGRGNYEQYF . TRBJ2-7 TRBV5-4 TRBD1
TGTGCCAGCTCACCCGACAGGGTTTTTGGCTACACCTTC CASSPDRVFGYTF . TRBJ1-2 TRBV18 TRBD1